The 14 T cell receptor beta chains below come from one sample, sequenced in a study of early T cells in non-severe SARS-CoV-2 infection. MiXCR was run by TCRdb on the 5' RACE reads, yielding one entry per CDR3 protein. The data show 65,000 to 70,000 distinct CDR3 sequences, with approximately 12% seen just once and approximately 1.7% held by the top ten. The sample was whole blood. Every receptor here comes from an adult who was a healthcare worker with PCR-confirmed SARS-CoV-2 infection or an uninfected control (not recorded which).

This clonotype was counted many times. The chain recombines TRBV6-2 or TRBV6-3 with TRBJ2-1, with a possible D match to TRBD1 (5 bases). V lost 0 bases to trimming and J lost 6 bases, with 15 bases between them. CDR1 is MNHEY and CDR2 is SVGEGT in the germline V gene. This CDR3 comprises 16 residues. Here the CDR3 DNA reads TGTGCCAGCAGTTACTCCGCAGGGTTTTGGGCCAATGAGCAGTTCTTC. Protein sequence: CASSYSAGFWANEQFF.

This clonotype has a count of ten or more. The chain couples TRBV5-4 to TRBJ2-1; D unresolved. V lost 1 base to trimming and J lost 4 bases, with 12 bases between them. CDR3 length equals 15 residues. CDR1 and CDR2 (germline): SGHNT, YYREEE (reference sequence). CDR3 DNA sequence: TGTGCCAGCAGCTTGATTCCTCCAGCGTACAATGAGCAGTTCTTC. Amino acids: CASSLIPPAYNEQFF.

The rearrangement joins TRBV5-1 to TRBJ2-3, with D perhaps given as TRBD1 or TRBD2 (5 bases each). Between the trimmed V and J ends, which lost 2 bases and 2 bases, there was a span of 12 bases. The CDR3 runs to 15 residues. Germline V gives CDR1 SGHRS, CDR2 YFSETQ. CDR3 sequence reads: CASSFRDGSTDTQYF. CDR3 DNA sequence: TGCGCCAGCAGCTTTAGGGACGGCTCCACAGATACGCAGTATTTT. Variable domain in full (rest from reference TRBV5-1 and TRBJ2-3): KAGVTQTPRYLIKTRGQQVTLSCSPISGHRSVSWYQQTPGQGLQFLFEYFSETQRNKGNFPGRFSGRQFSNSRSEMNVSTLELGDSALYLCASSFRDGSTDTQYFGPGTRLTVL.

The rearrangement links TRBV5-1 to TRBJ1-1, with 9 bases lining up with TRBD1. Germline values: CDR1 SGHRS, CDR2 YFSETQ. The V gene end was trimmed by 4 bases and the J gene end by 5 bases; junction bases not matched to a gene: 6. The CDR3 spans 14 residues. The CDR3, as DNA: TGCGCCAGCAGCCCCGGGACAGGGCTAACTGAAGCTTTCTTT. Translating gives CASSPGTGLTEAFF.

In this sample, this clonotype turned up a few times. The rearrangement uses TRBV3-1 and TRBJ2-7; no firm D call. The CDR3 extends over 14 amino acids. V lost 1 base and J lost 2, with 9 bases in between. Germline CDR1 and CDR2: LGHDT and YNNKEL (reference sequence). CDR3 in DNA: TGTGCCAGCAGCCAAGGAGACACCGCCTACGAGCAGTACTTC. Translation: CASSQGDTAYEQYF.

The DNA for the CDR3 is TGTGCCAGCCGAGAAAAAGGCTACACCTTC. This encodes CASREKGYTF. The gene calls are TRBV6-1 and TRBJ1-2, with D unclear. V was shortened by 8 bases and J by 8 bases, with 9 bases between the two germline ends. Germline lookup yields CDR1 MNHNS and CDR2 SASEGT. The CDR3 totals 10 residues.

This clonotype was seen a few times. V gene TRBV19 combines with J gene TRBJ2-5; D is tentatively TRBD1 or TRBD2 (5 bases each). The V and J ends lost 3 bases and 3 bases respectively, with 14 bases between them. The CDR3 has 15 residues. In germline, CDR1 is LNHDA, CDR2 SQIVND (reference sequence). The DNA of the CDR3 is TGTGCCAGTAGTATTGACGGGGCCGGAGAAGAGACCCAGTACTTC. Translation gives CASSIDGAGEETQYF.

This clonotype appeared a few times. The chain combines TRBV5-4 with TRBJ1-1; 9 nucleotides line up with TRBD1. Trimming cost V 2 bases and J 5 bases; bases outside gene matches: 7. The germline V gene encodes CDR1 SGHNT and CDR2 YYREEE (reference sequence). There are 15 residues in the CDR3. The CDR3 DNA is TGTGCCAGCAGCTTTGGAGACAGGGGGTTAACTGAAGCTTTCTTT. Its translation: CASSFGDRGLTEAFF.

This clonotype was seen repeatedly, ten times or more. The chain uses TRBV5-4 and TRBJ2-2, with 10 nucleotides matching TRBD2. With 1 base clipped from V and 2 bases from J, the junction kept 8 bases outside the gene matches. Germline loops: CDR1 SGHNT, CDR2 YYREEE (reference sequence). The CDR3 sequence is 18 residues long. The CDR3 loop is CASSLRTSGLINTGELFF. In DNA form, the CDR3 reads TGTGCCAGCAGCTTGCGGACTAGCGGCCTAATAAACACCGGGGAGCTGTTTTTT.

This clonotype was observed a handful of times. The V gene is TRBV7-2, the J gene TRBJ1-1, with D unresolved. V shed 1 base and J shed 6 bases, with 12 bases lying between them. The CDR3 length is 14 residues. Germline V gene data show CDR1 as SGHTA and CDR2 as FQGNSA. CDR3 region: CASSLGPQRAEAFF. The CDR3 DNA is TGTGCCAGCAGCTTAGGACCACAAAGGGCTGAAGCTTTCTTT.

This clonotype occurred many times. The genes are TRBV11-2 and TRBJ1-1, with TRBD1 as a possible D gene (5 bases). Germline V gene sequence: CDR1 SGHAT, CDR2 FQNNGV. This CDR3 contains 14 residues. V was pared by 1 base and J by 1 base, with 7 bases between. The chain's CDR3 is CASSLGTQNTEAFF. CDR3 nucleotides: TGTGCCAGCAGCTTAGGGACACAGAACACTGAAGCTTTCTTT. The full variable domain, with the rest looked up from reference TRBV11-2 and TRBJ1-1, is EAGVAQSPRYKIIEKRQSVAFWCNPISGHATLYWYQQILGQGPKLLIQFQNNGVVDDSQLPKDRFSAERLKGVDSTLKIQPAKLEDSAVYLCASSLGTQNTEAFFGQGTRLTVV.

The chain employs TRBV20-1 and TRBJ2-5; 8 bases agree with TRBD2. V lost 6 bases, J lost 5 bases, and 5 bases stayed unmatched. Germline CDR1 reads DFQATT; CDR2 reads SNEGSKA (reference sequence). The CDR3 is 12 residues long. Written as DNA, the CDR3 is TGCAGTGCCATACTAGCGGCGGAGACCCAGTACTTC. Amino acid sequence: CSAILAAETQYF.

Comment on this clonotype: Its ends do not fully match the called genes, so a read error is possible. V and J are TRBV6-2 or TRBV6-3 and TRBJ2-6, with D perhaps given as TRBD1 or TRBD2 (5 bases each). The CDR3 is made up of 15 amino acids. The germline V gene has CDR1 MNHEY and CDR2 SVGEGT. The CDR3 sequence is CASSPRRAGANVLIF. CDR3 nucleotide sequence: TGTGCCAGCAGTCCCCGGCGGGCTGGGGCCAACGTCCTGATTTTC.

The rearrangement uses TRBV12-3 or TRBV12-4 and TRBJ1-2; D gene uncertain. Deletions cut 3 bases from V and 6 bases from J, with 2 bases between. This CDR3 contains 10 residues. The CDR3 loop is CASSFHGYTF. Written as DNA, the CDR3 is TGTGCCAGCAGTTTCCATGGCTACACCTTC.